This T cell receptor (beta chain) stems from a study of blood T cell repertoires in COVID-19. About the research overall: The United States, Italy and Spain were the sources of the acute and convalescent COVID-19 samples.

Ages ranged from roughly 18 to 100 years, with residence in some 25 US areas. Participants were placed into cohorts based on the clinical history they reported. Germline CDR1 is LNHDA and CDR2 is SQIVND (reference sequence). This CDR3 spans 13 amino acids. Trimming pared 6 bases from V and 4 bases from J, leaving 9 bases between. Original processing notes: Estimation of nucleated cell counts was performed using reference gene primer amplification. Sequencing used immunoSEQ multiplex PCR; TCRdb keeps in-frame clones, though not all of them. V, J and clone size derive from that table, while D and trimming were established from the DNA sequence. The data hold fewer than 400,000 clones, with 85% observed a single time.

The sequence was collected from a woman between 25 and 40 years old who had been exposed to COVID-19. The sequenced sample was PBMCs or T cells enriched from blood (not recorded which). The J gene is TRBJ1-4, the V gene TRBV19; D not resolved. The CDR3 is CASRTVSNEKLFF. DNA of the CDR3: TGTGCCAGTAGAACAGTGAGTAATGAAAAACTGTTTTTT.